A single sample gave rise to the 8 T cell receptor beta chains below, sequenced in a study of T cell clonotyping in hematopoietic cell transplantation. Stated time point: recipient sample about 28 days before transplant, after cytoreduction. Here immunoSEQ multiplex PCR was the method, and the copy in TCRdb shows in-frame clones only, minus some. This repertoire shows about 29,000 clones, about 74% found once; its top ten account for 5.5% to 8%. The sequencing used peripheral blood mononuclear cells, collected before stem cell transplant. The receptors were sampled from a woman in her 30s with chronic myeloid leukemia. Some clones in this sample may be carry-over from other donors' samples.

This clone was recorded a few times. The CDR3 loop reads CASSENTEAFF. CDR3 in DNA: TGTGCCAGCAGTGAGAACACTGAAGCTTTCTTT. The rearrangement uses TRBV2 and TRBJ1-1; D unclear. The V end lost 3 bases, the J end lost 1 base, and 0 bases lay between the germline ends. Germline CDR1 and CDR2: SNHLY and FYNNEI. This CDR3 region has 11 residues.

V and J are TRBV4-3 and TRBJ1-5; D is uncertain. The CDR3 is made up of 15 amino acids. Trimming shortened V by 6 bases and J by 0 bases, and 12 bases separated the two germline ends. Germline values: CDR1 LGHNA, CDR2 YSLEER. CDR3 sequence reads: CASSIKYLSNQPQHF. CDR3 coding DNA: TGCGCCAGCAGTATTAAATACCTTAGCAATCAGCCCCAGCATTTT.

J is TRBJ2-2 and V is TRBV27; 9 bases are shared with TRBD2. With V trimmed by 8 bases and J by 5 bases, 15 bases remained unmatched. This CDR3 has 17 residues. CDR1 is MNHEY, CDR2 SMNVEV, per germline (reference sequence). The CDR3 protein is CASCALQAGGKTGELFF. The CDR3 coding sequence is TGTGCCAGCTGCGCCCTTCAAGCGGGGGGTAAAACCGGGGAGCTGTTTTTT.

The CDR3: CASSQDRIYNQPQHF. CDR3 coding DNA: TGTGCCAGCAGCCAAGACAGAATCTACAATCAGCCCCAGCATTTT. The chain recombines TRBV7-2 with TRBJ1-5; D is possibly TRBD1 (5 bases). V lost 5 bases and J lost 3, with 14 bases in between. The CDR3 covers 15 residues. The germline CDR1 and CDR2 sequences are SGHTA and FQGNSA.

The chain is built from TRBV6-5 and TRBJ1-2; D is uncertain. Trimming cost V 8 bases and J 0 bases, with 10 bases left between them. The CDR3 is made up of 13 amino acids. Germline assignment: CDR1 MNHEY and CDR2 SVGAGI. The CDR3 sequence is CASFGPTNYGYTF. CDR3 sequence (DNA): TGTGCCAGCTTCGGACCGACTAACTATGGCTACACCTTC.

The chain links TRBV6-4 to TRBJ1-5; D uncertain. V was pared by 3 bases and J by 6 bases, with 12 bases between. Germline V gene lookup returns CDR1 MRHNA and CDR2 SNTAGT. The CDR3 consists of 14 residues. CDR3 DNA: TGTGCCAGCAGTGAATCGTGGTCAAGTCAGCCCCAGCATTTT. This gives the protein CASSESWSSQPQHF.

This clone was counted a few times. The chain links TRBV2 to TRBJ1-5; D not resolved. CDR3 length: 12 amino acids. Germline CDR1 SNHLY, CDR2 FYNNEI. V was trimmed by 4 bases and J by 6 bases, leaving 7 bases between them. The chain's CDR3 is CASSVAGQPQHF. The CDR3 DNA reads TGTGCCAGCAGTGTGGCGGGTCAGCCCCAGCATTTT.

This chain uses TRBV5-1 with TRBJ1-2; TRBD1 matches 8 bases. The trim removed 3 bases at V and 4 bases at J, leaving 8 bases unmatched. CDR1 SGHRS and CDR2 YFSETQ come from the germline V gene. The CDR3 loop spans 15 amino acids. The DNA of the CDR3 is TGCGCCAGCAGCTCGGGACAGGTCTACGGCTATGGCTACACCTTC. Amino acids: CASSSGQVYGYGYTF.